The sequence of this TCR beta chain was determined in a study of blood T cell repertoires in COVID-19. Overall study context: Both acute and convalescent COVID-19 samples were obtained from the United States, Italy and Spain.

In the original processing: Reference gene primer amplification in the assay estimated nucleated cell counts. This table comes from immunoSEQ multiplex PCR, and its TCRdb copy is limited to in-frame clones, with some not included. V, J and clone size are those of that table, while D and trimming were read from the DNA. The sample lists around 230,000 clones, roughly 90% occurring once. With 6 bases removed from V and 0 bases from J, the gap between germline ends came to 11 bases. This CDR3 spans 14 amino acids. Looked up from germline, CDR1 is LNHDA and CDR2 is SQIVND (reference sequence). This clone was recorded only once.

This receptor was identified in a man under 40 who had recovered from COVID-19. V and J are TRBV19 and TRBJ1-2; D is uncertain. The sequencing sample was made of peripheral blood. The CDR3 DNA reads TGTGCCAGTAGGGAGTCGGCCGCTAACTATGGCTACACCTTC. It is translated as CASRESAANYGYTF.